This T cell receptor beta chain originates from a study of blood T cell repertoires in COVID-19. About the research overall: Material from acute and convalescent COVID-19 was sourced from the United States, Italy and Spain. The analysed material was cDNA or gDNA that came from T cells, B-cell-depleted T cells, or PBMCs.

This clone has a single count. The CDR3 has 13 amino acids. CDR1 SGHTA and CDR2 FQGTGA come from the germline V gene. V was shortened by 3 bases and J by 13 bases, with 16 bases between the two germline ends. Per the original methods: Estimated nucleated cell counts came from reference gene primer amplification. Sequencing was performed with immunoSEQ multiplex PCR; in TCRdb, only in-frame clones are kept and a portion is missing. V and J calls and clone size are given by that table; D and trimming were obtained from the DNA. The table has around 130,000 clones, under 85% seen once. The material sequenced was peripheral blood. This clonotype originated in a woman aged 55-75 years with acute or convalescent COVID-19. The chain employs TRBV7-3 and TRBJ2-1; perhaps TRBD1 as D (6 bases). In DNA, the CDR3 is TGTGCCAGCAGCTTTAGTTCAGGGGATGGACAGTTCTTC. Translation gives CASSFSSGDGQFF.